This passage covers 8 T cell receptor beta chains from one sample sequenced in a study of cytomegalovirus exposure and HLA in healthy donors. The PCR was carried out with 60 Vbeta primers and 13 Jbeta primers. Repertoires were generated with immunoSEQ multiplex PCR, while TCRdb's copy carries only in-frame clones and drops some. Of around 90,000 clones listed, around three fifths are singletons. The sample was PBMCs. The receptor source for this set is a woman between 50 and 59 years old in good health and CMV-seropositive.

This chain uses TRBV6-4 with TRBJ2-7, with 10 bases identical to TRBD2. V was pared by 5 bases and J by 4 bases, with 8 bases of the junction left unmatched. The CDR3 consists of 15 residues. CDR1 and CDR2 from the germline V gene are MRHNA and SNTAGT. In DNA form, the CDR3 reads TGTGCCAGCAGTAGACCGGGACTAGCGAGGTACGAGCAGTACTTC. Amino acids: CASSRPGLARYEQYF.

This chain joins TRBV6-6 and TRBJ2-7; 7 bases are a match to TRBD1. The CDR3 is 12 amino acids. Germline V CDR1 and CDR2: MNHNY, SVGAGI (reference sequence). Losses at the gene ends were 10 bases for V and 5 bases for J; bases not matched to a gene: 8. CDR3 coding DNA: TGTGCCACAGGGGGAAGGGGAAACGAGCAGTACTTC. This encodes CATGGRGNEQYF.

This clone came up a few times. The V call is TRBV5-6, the J call TRBJ1-2, with a tentative D call TRBD1 (5 bases). The CDR3 is 12 residues long. The ends were cut back, 2 bases at V and 6 bases at J, with 8 bases in the middle. Germline CDR1 and CDR2: SGHDT and YYEEEE. The DNA for the CDR3 is TGTGCCAGCAGCTTAGGGGATCATGGCTACACCTTC. The encoded protein is CASSLGDHGYTF. Full variable domain (outside the CDR3, taken from reference TRBV5-6 and TRBJ1-2): DAGVTQSPTHLIKTRGQQVTLRCSPKSGHDTVSWYQQALGQGPQFIFQYYEEEERQRGNFPDRFSGHQFPNYSSELNVNALLLGDSALYLCASSLGDHGYTFGSGTRLTVV.

This clone was seen only once. Other DNA sequences in this sample translate to the same CDR3. This chain links TRBV7-9 with TRBJ2-1; 10 positions match TRBD2. The CDR3 has 16 amino acids. V was clipped by 0 bases and J by 4 bases; unmatched bases: 3. The germline V gene encodes CDR1 SEHNR and CDR2 FQNEAQ (reference sequence). This CDR3 reads CASSLALAGEYNEQFF. CDR3 in DNA: TGTGCCAGCAGCTTAGCGCTAGCGGGAGAATACAATGAGCAGTTCTTC.

J is TRBJ2-1 and V is TRBV28, with a tentative D call TRBD2 (6 bases). Germline V lookup: CDR1 MDHEN, CDR2 SYDVKM. V was cut by 1 base and J by 6 bases, with 7 bases left in between. CDR3 length: 13 residues. The CDR3 DNA reads TGTGCCAGCAGTTTATTTAGCGGCAATGAGCAGTTCTTC. Translated, it gives CASSLFSGNEQFF.

Worth noting for this clone: One end of the junction does not line up with germline, which may come from a read error. The gene calls are TRBV4-2 and TRBJ1-2; D gene unclear. CDR3 length equals 15 residues. Germline V lookup: CDR1 LGHNA, CDR2 YNFKEQ. CDR3 loop: CASSEERGTMGGYTF. CDR3 nucleotides: TGTGCCAGCAGCGAAGAGCGGGGAACTATGGGTGGCTACACCTTC.

The J gene is TRBJ2-7, the V gene TRBV5-1; D is possibly TRBD1 (6 bases). The CDR3 runs to 13 residues. Germline V gene sequence: CDR1 SGHRS, CDR2 YFSETQ. Trimming took off 2 bases at V and 4 bases at J, with 10 bases between the two ends. The CDR3 loop is CASSFQGTYEQYF. The DNA of the CDR3 is TGCGCCAGCAGCTTCCAGGGGACATACGAGCAGTACTTC.

The chain links TRBV6-4 to TRBJ1-2, with TRBD1 identical over 8 bases. The germline gives CDR1 MRHNA, CDR2 SNTAGT. The CDR3 length is 13 residues. V lost 5 bases and J lost 5; bases outside the gene matches: 4. CDR3 nucleotide sequence: TGTGCCAGCAGTCGGACAGGGCAGTATGGCTACACCTTC. Translating it yields CASSRTGQYGYTF.